This paragraph covers one T cell receptor beta chain sequence. This clone appeared a single time. Its binding antigen is unknown. No per-base quality is available; no much larger clone lies one base away. The collaborating institutions used their own protocols to collect whole blood in K2EDTA tubes. For TCRbeta analysis, collaborators shipped samples as frozen whole blood, isolated PBMCs, or DNA extracted from either of those sample types. This entry is derived from a study of blood T cell repertoires in COVID-19 (dated by TCRdb to 2018 to 2020). In terms of the full investigation: The collaborator samples originated in the United States, Italy and Spain and spanned the acute and convalescent phases of COVID-19. The material from the prospective study consisted of cDNA or gDNA derived from T cells, B-cell-depleted T cells, or PBMCs. The dataset comprised deeply sampled blood TCRbeta repertoires from subjects exposed to, actively infected with, or recovered from COVID-19. A freely available public database, intended as a resource for researchers studying the immune response to SARS-CoV-2, is where the repertoires were released. Samples came from the ongoing ImmuneRACE study (first 160 participants) plus 1,254 subjects from 6 global collaborators. A de-identified subject ID, COVID-19 status, age in years and sex were almost always included in the sample metadata. Where available, HLA class I and class II types were taken from metadata supplied by the sample provider and were not determined by assay-based typing.

CDR1 SEHNR and CDR2 FQNEAQ were looked up in the germline V gene (reference sequence). For this chain, trimming is 6 bases at the V end and 0 bases at the J end, and the number of junction bases without a gene match is 10. Reading from cysteine to phenylalanine, the CDR3 counts 16 amino acids. Just CDR3 DNA is preserved here, 48 bases in frame from base 1. Study-level results and caveats: Clinical and demographic metadata were provided uncurated, with the amount varying by source and participant.

TCRbeta CDR3 regions were amplified from genomic DNA using the immunoSEQ Assay, a bias-controlled multiplex PCR. The authors' pipeline ran thus. Nucleated cell counts per sample were estimated from amplification of reference gene primers within the assay. To quantify the absolute abundance of each unique TCRbeta CDR3 rearrangement, sequence reads were collapsed and filtered. For each sample, productive Simpson clonality was calculated as the square root of Simpson's diversity index across productive rearrangements. Held by TCRdb, this immuneACCESS table contains in-frame sequences only and omits some clones. Under half of the omission traces to an unresolved V gene where checked; the cause of the rest is unknown. V, J and clone size reflect that table, while D and trimming were determined from the DNA. The sample contains fewer than 350,000 clones, around nine tenths of them found a single time. The ten biggest clones cover approximately 10% of the sample.

The sequenced sample was peripheral blood. This receptor chain uses TRBV7-9 and TRBJ1-2, with 7 bases in between that match TRBD1. The TCR sequence derives from a man aged 40-49 years with active or convalescent COVID-19. In nucleotide form, the sequence is TGTGCCAGCAGACCAAGGCAGGGGACAGCTAACTATGGCTACACCTTC. This translates into CASRPRQGTANYGYTF.